Presented here are 28 T cell receptor beta chains from one specimen sequenced in a study of tumor and adjacent non-tumor tissue in lung cancer. The library came from three nested PCR rounds adapted from ARM-PCR protocols. TCRdb processed the multiplex PCR reads anew with MiXCR; each CDR3 protein has one entry. The data contain 120,000 or so distinct CDR3 sequences, approximately 66% of them singletons. This sample's RNA came from whole unsorted tissue. The sequencing sample was made of lung tumor tissue. The receptors were sampled from a young man with non-small cell lung cancer.

On this clonotype: Sequence at one end of the junction differs from germline and may be a read error. The chain links TRBV6-5 to TRBJ2-5; D call uncertain. The CDR3 runs to 14 residues. CDR1 and CDR2 (germline): MNHEY, SVGAGI. Here the CDR3 reads CVSSYDGSVETQYF. The CDR3 coding sequence is TGTGTCAGCAGTTACGACGGCAGTGTAGAGACCCAGTACTTC.

This clonotype was detected only a few times. A read error is possible here, since a much larger clone lies one base away. This rearrangement joins TRBV5-4 to TRBJ2-3; D is undetermined. Looked up from germline, CDR1 is SGHNT and CDR2 is YYREEE (reference sequence). The CDR3 extends over 15 amino acids. CDR3 region: CASSLASGGADAQYF. The CDR3, as DNA: TGTGCCAGCAGCTTGGCATCAGGTGGAGCAGATGCGCAGTATTTT.

The genes are TRBV6-2 or TRBV6-3 and TRBJ2-4; D call uncertain. Germline V gene data show CDR1 as MNHEY and CDR2 as SVGEGT. The CDR3 has 17 amino acids. The V end lost 2 bases, the J end lost 0 bases, and 14 bases lay between the germline ends. The CDR3 DNA is TGTGCCAGCAGTTACCCGCGATGGGCCCTAGCCAAAAACATTCAGTACTTC. Its translation: CASSYPRWALAKNIQYF.

A single count supports this clonotype. Since no conserved phenylalanine or tryptophan closes the CDR3, a read error is the likely cause. This rearrangement joins TRBV4-2 to TRBJ2-7; possibly TRBD1 or TRBD2 for D (6 bases each). CDR1 and CDR2 from the germline V gene are LGHNA and YNFKEQ. The CDR3 consists of 15 residues. CDR3 region: CANSQDDGGYYEQYS. DNA of the CDR3: TGTGCCAACAGCCAAGATGACGGGGGCTACTATGAGCAGTACTCC.

Notes on this clonotype: The germline gene is not matched at one end of the junction; a read error may be the cause. The chain couples TRBV11-2 to TRBJ2-3, with D perhaps matching TRBD2 (6 bases). The CDR3 contains 18 residues. The V gene's germline CDR1 is SGHAT and CDR2 FQNNGV. The chain's CDR3 is CASSLPMRDGPSTDTQYF. CDR3 nucleotides: TGTGCCAGCAGCTTACCCATGCGGGATGGACCCAGCACAGACACGCAGTATTTT.

Regarding this clonotype: One end of the junction varies from germline; a read error may be responsible. The chain combines TRBV6-5 with TRBJ2-7, with D possibly being TRBD1 or TRBD2 (6 bases each). Germline V gene lookup returns CDR1 MNHEY and CDR2 SVGAGI. The CDR3 consists of 15 residues. CDR3 DNA: TGTGCCAGCAGTTACGGGGGCAGGGAGGTTCGTGAGCAGTATTTC. Its translation is CASSYGGREVREQYF.

The sample holds a few counts of this clonotype. With a much larger clone just one base away, this may be a read error. This rearrangement joins TRBV20-1 to TRBJ1-5; D unresolved. This CDR3 comprises 12 residues. The germline V gene encodes CDR1 DFQATT and CDR2 SNEGSKA (reference sequence). The CDR3 protein is CGARGGGQPQHF. DNA of the CDR3: TGCGGTGCTAGAGGAGGTGGTCAGCCCCAGCATTTT.

Points on this clonotype: The junction differs from germline at one of its ends, possibly a read error. The gene calls are TRBV4-1 and TRBJ2-7; the D is unclear. Germline CDR1 reads MGHRA; CDR2 reads YSYEKL. The CDR3 runs to 16 residues. The CDR3 sequence is CASSQEASRLTYEHYF. The CDR3 coding sequence is TGCGCCAGCAGCCAAGAAGCCAGCAGGTTAACCTACGAGCACTACTTC.

With respect to this clonotype: The germline gene is not matched at one end of the junction; a read error may be the cause. This chain links TRBV6-5 with TRBJ1-1, with 8 bases fitting TRBD1. This CDR3 is 14 amino acids long. The V gene's germline CDR1 is MNHEY and CDR2 SVGAGI. The CDR3 DNA sequence: TGTGCCAGCAATTCACAAAACCTACAGGGGGTGGCTCTCTTT. Protein product: CASNSQNLQGVALF.

Concerning this clonotype itself: A read error may account for a junction end that differs from germline. This sequence joins TRBV20-1 and TRBJ1-1; D is undetermined. CDR1 and CDR2 from the germline V gene are DFQATT and SNEGSKA (reference sequence). The CDR3 is made up of 12 amino acids. CDR3 residues: CSANPGGADAFF. The CDR3 bases are TGCAGTGCTAACCCGGGTGGAGCTGATGCTTTCTTT.

Of note for this clonotype: A read error may account for a junction end that differs from germline. CDR3 amino acids: CANSLNGDTLYF. The DNA for the CDR3 is TGTGCCAACAGCTTAAACGGAGACACCTTATATTTT. The chain is built from TRBV11-2 and TRBJ1-3; D is ambiguous. The CDR3 consists of 12 residues. Germline V CDR1 and CDR2: SGHAT, FQNNGV.

CDR3 sequence: CASGPPGLAGGEQFF. CDR3 coding DNA: TGTGCCAGCGGCCCGCCGGGACTAGCGGGCGGTGAACAGTTCTTC. The V call is TRBV11-2, the J call TRBJ2-1, with 12 positions matching TRBD2. Germline assignment: CDR1 SGHAT and CDR2 FQNNGV. The trim removed 8 bases at V and 13 bases at J, leaving 15 bases unmatched. The CDR3 spans 15 residues.

The V gene is TRBV10-3, the J gene TRBJ1-2, with D hard to call. Trimming removed 6 bases from V and 2 bases from J, with 13 bases in between. This CDR3 spans 14 amino acids. The germline gives CDR1 ENHRY, CDR2 SYGVKD. CDR3 nucleotides: TGTGCCATCAGAGACGGTCAGCTAAACTATGGCTACACCTTC. Protein sequence: CAIRDGQLNYGYTF.

About this clonotype itself: Because it lacks the conserved phenylalanine or tryptophan at the end, this CDR3 is likely a read error. This rearrangement joins TRBV20-1 to TRBJ2-7; the D call may be TRBD1 or TRBD2 (5 bases each). The germline V gene has CDR1 DFQATT and CDR2 SNEGSKA (reference sequence). This CDR3 has 13 residues. As DNA, the CDR3 is TGCAGTGCCAGTCTTGCCGGGACCTACGGGCAGTACTTA. It yields the protein CSASLAGTYGQYL.

Of note for this clonotype: Lacking the conserved final phenylalanine or tryptophan, this CDR3 likely reflects a read error. The V and J genes are TRBV29-1 and TRBJ2-7, with D uncertain. There are 12 residues in the CDR3. Germline loops: CDR1 SQVTM, CDR2 ANQGSEA. V gave up 6 bases and J gave up 1 base, with 10 bases separating them. The CDR3: CSVSSDSYEQYY. The CDR3 DNA reads TGCAGCGTCTCCAGTGATTCCTACGAGCAGTACTAC.

About this clonotype itself: This may stem from a read error, because a much larger clone lies one nucleotide away. This chain connects TRBV28 to TRBJ2-2; D call uncertain. The CDR3 has 12 amino acids. Germline V gene sequence: CDR1 MDHEN, CDR2 SYDVKM. This CDR3 reads CVSSLGYGELFF. The CDR3 region has the DNA TGTGTCAGCAGTTTGGGGTACGGGGAGCTGTTTTTT.

Turning to this clonotype: A much larger clone sits a single nucleotide away, making a read error possible. CDR3 nucleotides: TGTGCCATCAGTGAGACGGGGAGGAACACTGAAGCTTTCTTT. It codes for CAISETGRNTEAFF. The rearrangement joins TRBV10-3 to TRBJ1-1; no firm D call. Germline lookup yields CDR1 ENHRY and CDR2 SYGVKD. This CDR3 spans 14 amino acids. Trimming stripped 2 bases from V and 1 base from J, with 8 bases between.

This clonotype was seen ten or more times. The chain joins TRBV4-1 to TRBJ1-4; 10 nucleotides align to TRBD1. With V trimmed by 3 bases and J by 7 bases, 8 bases remained unmatched. Germline CDR1 MGHRA, CDR2 YSYEKL. This CDR3 has 16 residues. In DNA, the CDR3 is TGCGCCAGCAGCCATCAGGTGACAGGGGGCACTGAAAAACTGTTTTTT. Residues: CASSHQVTGGTEKLFF.

This chain joins TRBV14 and TRBJ1-6; no reliable D call. Germline CDR1 is SGHDN and CDR2 is FVKESK. This CDR3 is built from 13 residues. The V end was cut by 5 bases, the J end by 7 bases, with 9 bases between. CDR3 sequence: CASSVGLNSPLHF. CDR3 coding DNA: TGTGCCAGCAGCGTAGGGTTGAATTCACCCCTCCACTTT.

In the case of this clonotype: This clone may be a read error of a much larger clone one base away. The chain links TRBV12-3 or TRBV12-4 to TRBJ2-1; D is perhaps TRBD1 (6 bases). The CDR3 sequence is 12 residues long. The CDR3 region has the DNA TGTGCCGGCAGGGGCGCGTACAATGAGCAGTTCTTC. Translated, it gives CAGRGAYNEQFF.

This clonotype was seen repeatedly, ten times or more. The V and J genes are TRBV20-1 and TRBJ2-3, with 10 bases fitting TRBD2. With V trimmed by 3 bases and J by 4 bases, 7 bases remained unmatched. The CDR3 contains 15 residues. Looked up from germline, CDR1 is DFQATT and CDR2 is SNEGSKA (reference sequence). The DNA for the CDR3 is TGCAGTGCTAGCCCCGGGACTAGCGTCCCAGATACGCAGTATTTT. It is translated as CSASPGTSVPDTQYF.

A note on this clonotype: The junction departs from germline at one end; a sequencing error may be responsible. This chain connects TRBV7-9 to TRBJ2-2; 10 bases align to TRBD2. Germline loops: CDR1 SEHNR, CDR2 FQNEAQ (reference sequence). The CDR3 contains 15 residues. The CDR3 nucleotides read TGTGCCAGCAGCTTACTAGCGGGGGCGCCCGGGGAGCTCTTTTTT. It translates to CASSLLAGAPGELFF.

Note on this clonotype: The germline gene is not matched at one end of the junction; a read error may be the cause. This chain connects TRBV20-1 to TRBJ2-3, with 11 bases matching TRBD2. The CDR3 runs to 14 residues. CDR1 and CDR2 (germline): DFQATT, SNEGSKA (reference sequence). The CDR3 DNA reads as TGCAGTGCTAGCCTAGCGGGGGGTACAGATACGCGGTATTTT. It specifies CSASLAGGTDTRYF.

This CDR3 is CSVSGRLAGELFF. In nucleotides, the CDR3 is TGCAGTGTTAGTGGGAGGTTAGCCGGGGAGCTGTTTTTT. The gene calls are TRBV20-1 and TRBJ2-2, with a possible D match to TRBD2 (6 bases). Trimming took 7 bases from V and 6 from J, leaving 15 bases between them. Germline CDR1 DFQATT, CDR2 SNEGSKA (reference sequence). The length of the CDR3 is 13 residues.

This chain connects TRBV7-8 to TRBJ1-2, with D possibly matching TRBD1 (6 bases). The V end was cut by 6 bases, the J end by 8 bases, with 16 bases between. The germline gives CDR1 SGHVS, CDR2 FQNEAQ. This CDR3 spans 13 amino acids. This CDR3 is CASRLIRQGGYTF. CDR3 nucleotide sequence: TGTGCCAGCAGGTTAATCCGGCAGGGGGGCTACACCTTC.

This clonotype appeared once. A clone one base away is much larger, so this may be a read error. This sequence joins TRBV20-1 and TRBJ2-2; D is unresolved. Per the germline V gene, CDR1 is DFQATT and CDR2 is SNEGSKA (reference sequence). This CDR3 contains 14 residues. V lost 7 bases and J lost 3, with 15 bases in between. CDR3 loop: CSGQPGVDTGELFF. The DNA of the CDR3 is TGCAGTGGCCAACCGGGTGTGGACACCGGGGAGCTGTTTTTT.

This clonotype was observed a few times. The junction and the germline gene differ at one end; a read error may be behind it. CDR3 nucleotide sequence: TGTGCCAGTAGCCGGATTAGCCCAGATACACAGTATTTT. Translated, it gives CASSRISPDTQYF. The V call is TRBV11-2, the J call TRBJ2-3; D is unresolved. Germline CDR1 reads SGHAT; CDR2 reads FQNNGV. The CDR3 totals 13 residues.

In regard to this clonotype: Mismatch with germline at one junction end may stem from a read error. The chain uses TRBV5-4 and TRBJ1-2; 8 bases align to TRBD1. The CDR3 has 14 residues. Germline CDR1 is SGHNT and CDR2 is YYREEE (reference sequence). The CDR3 loop reads CTSSPETGAYGYTF. The CDR3 region has the DNA TGTACCAGCAGCCCCGAGACAGGGGCCTATGGCTACACCTTC.